This TCR beta chain stems from a study of Graves' ophthalmopathy and Graves' hyperthyroidism. Overall study results and limits: Blood also contained most of the expanded thyroid clonotypes above 0.001 frequency.

The sequenced template was RNA, covering the TCR beta CDR3 region. Second-round multiplex PCR followed a first-round RT-PCR using HTBI primers. One entry per CDR3 protein results from TCRdb running MiXCR on the multiplex PCR reads. The sample yields about 620,000 distinct CDR3 sequences, 22% seen once. Participants with hyperthyroidism, aged 18 to 65, were newly diagnosed with under 2 months' duration. Clinical symptoms, serum thyroxine, TRAb, thyroid ultrasound and orbital computed tomography determined diagnosis. Note on this clonotype: Antigen: not known.

The clonotype was recovered from a woman aged 18-29 years with stable Graves' hyperthyroidism. Some clones in this sample may be carry-over from other donors' samples. The material sequenced was peripheral blood.

CDR3 DNA: TGTGCCAGCTCCATTAAGGTCCTCATGAACACTGAAGCTTTCTTT. Residues: CASSIKVLMNTEAFF. The J gene is TRBJ1-1, the V gene TRBV6-1, with unresolved D. The CDR3 is made up of 15 amino acids. Germline V gene sequence: CDR1 MNHNS, CDR2 SASEGT. V was clipped by 8 bases and J by 0 bases, with 16 bases between them.